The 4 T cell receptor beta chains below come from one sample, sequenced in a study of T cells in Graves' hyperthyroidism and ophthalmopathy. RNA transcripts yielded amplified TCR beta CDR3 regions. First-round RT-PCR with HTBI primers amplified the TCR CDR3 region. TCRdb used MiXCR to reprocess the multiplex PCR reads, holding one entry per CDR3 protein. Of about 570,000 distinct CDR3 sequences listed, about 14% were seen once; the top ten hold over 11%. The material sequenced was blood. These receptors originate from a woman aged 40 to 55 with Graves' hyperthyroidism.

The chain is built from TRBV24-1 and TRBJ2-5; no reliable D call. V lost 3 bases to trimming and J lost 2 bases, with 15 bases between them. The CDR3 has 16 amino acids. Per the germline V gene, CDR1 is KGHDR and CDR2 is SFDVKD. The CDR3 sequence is CATSDRPKGKQETQYF. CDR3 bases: TGTGCCACCAGTGATAGACCAAAAGGGAAACAAGAGACCCAGTACTTC.

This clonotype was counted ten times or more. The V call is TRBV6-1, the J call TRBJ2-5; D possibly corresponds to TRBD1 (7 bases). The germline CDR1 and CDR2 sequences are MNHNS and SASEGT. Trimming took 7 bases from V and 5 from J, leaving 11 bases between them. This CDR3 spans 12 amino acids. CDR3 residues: CASKTGRETQYF. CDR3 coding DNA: TGTGCCAGCAAGACAGGGAGGGAGACCCAGTACTTC.

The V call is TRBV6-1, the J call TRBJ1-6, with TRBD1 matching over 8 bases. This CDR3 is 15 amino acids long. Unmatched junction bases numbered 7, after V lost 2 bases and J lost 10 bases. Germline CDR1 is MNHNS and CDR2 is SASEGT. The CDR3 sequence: CASSESTGGQSPLHF. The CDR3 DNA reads TGTGCCAGCAGTGAAAGCACAGGGGGGCAGTCACCCCTCCACTTT.

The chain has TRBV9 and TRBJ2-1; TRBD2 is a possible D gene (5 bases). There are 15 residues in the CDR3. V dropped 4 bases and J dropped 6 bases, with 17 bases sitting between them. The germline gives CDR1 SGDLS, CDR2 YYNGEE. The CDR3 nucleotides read TGTGCCAGCAGCCCATTTAACGGGAAGGGCAATGAGCAGTTCTTC. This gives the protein CASSPFNGKGNEQFF.